This T cell receptor (beta chain) was profiled in a study of T cells after yellow fever vaccination (dated by TCRdb to the late 2010s). Study-wide context: Libraries from fractions with low cell numbers were prepared with the SMART-Seq v4 Ultra Low Input RNA kit. Bulk TCR alpha and beta repertoires were sequenced longitudinally to track T-cell clones before and after primary and booster YFV17D yellow fever vaccination. Two healthy male donors, one aged 18 to 30 and one aged 30 to 40 years, were included in the cohort. Blood was collected at multiple timepoints before and after primary and secondary immunization, and bulk PBMC replicates and cell subsets were isolated. The full study reports these points: Because the study included only two donors, the extent to which the findings can be generalized is limited. Compared with the primary T-cell response, the secondary T-cell response was weaker but faster, peaking on day 5 rather than day 15. After the booster, most of the clones that had expanded following primary vaccination were detected again (almost 98% of CD4 and roughly 88% of CD8), which suggests that memory was broadly maintained. Because abundant contaminating clonotypes from the bulk population could be contained in FACS-sorted repertoires, computational filtering was required. A small fraction of clonotypes showed up in both the CD4 and CD8 compartments, probably as a result of convergent recombination.

The CDR3 runs 14 amino acids, cysteine and phenylalanine included. Of the read, only the CDR3 DNA is kept; its 42 bases are in frame from base 1. The germline V gene yields MDHEN for CDR1 and SYDVKM for CDR2. V sheds 1 base and J sheds 6 bases, leaving 9 bases between their ends. TCR cDNA was synthesized by 5'RACE template switching, which introduced a universal primer site and unique molecular identifiers. Priming for cDNA synthesis came from both the TCR alpha and TCR beta constant segments. Library amplification involved two PCR steps, and the second step added sample barcodes and sequencing adapters. Sequencing of libraries was done on Illumina HiSeq 2500 (2x100 bp) or NovaSeq (2x150 bp). In the authors' own workflow: MIGEC handled demultiplexing of reads and collapsing into UMI consensus sequences, while MiXCR performed V(D)J alignment. Using edgeR on replicate PBMC samples, clonotypes were called vaccine-responding if FDR was below 0.01 and the log2 fold change was above 5 up to day 15. Each bulk clonotype received a CD4 or CD8 identity based on whether the sequenced CD4 or CD8 repertoire contained that clonotype at higher abundance. Using fastp at Q25 and MiXCR, TCRdb reprocessed the public reads and kept productive beta chains. A single entry per CDR3 protein holds the most common genes and DNA from its merged rows. The V and J calls were determined by TCRdb, not by the authors. The sample records hundreds of thousands of distinct CDR3 sequences, about 13% of which are singletons. More than 12% of the sample lies in the top ten.

The sample's treatment or condition label, in plain terms: live attenuated yellow fever vaccine strain. At every blood-draw timepoint, two biological replicates of bulk PBMCs were collected. PBMCs were isolated from peripheral blood using a standard Ficoll-Paque protocol. RNA was extracted with TriZol from bulk PBMCs, CD4 and CD8 fractions, and dextramer-positive and dextramer-negative fractions. In its sample, this clonotype was seen a few times. Its antigen is not yet known. No much larger clonotype is one base removed from it; base qualities were not supplied. Here the chain combines TRBV28 and TRBJ2-2; the D gene remains uncertain. The sequence was obtained from a man younger than 45 who received the YFV17D yellow fever vaccine. The sample here was PBMCs, taken on the day of the yellow fever booster vaccination. Read as DNA, the sequence is TGTGCCAGCAGTTTATTACAGAAGGCCGGGGAGCTGTTTTTT. Protein translation: CASSLLQKAGELFF.